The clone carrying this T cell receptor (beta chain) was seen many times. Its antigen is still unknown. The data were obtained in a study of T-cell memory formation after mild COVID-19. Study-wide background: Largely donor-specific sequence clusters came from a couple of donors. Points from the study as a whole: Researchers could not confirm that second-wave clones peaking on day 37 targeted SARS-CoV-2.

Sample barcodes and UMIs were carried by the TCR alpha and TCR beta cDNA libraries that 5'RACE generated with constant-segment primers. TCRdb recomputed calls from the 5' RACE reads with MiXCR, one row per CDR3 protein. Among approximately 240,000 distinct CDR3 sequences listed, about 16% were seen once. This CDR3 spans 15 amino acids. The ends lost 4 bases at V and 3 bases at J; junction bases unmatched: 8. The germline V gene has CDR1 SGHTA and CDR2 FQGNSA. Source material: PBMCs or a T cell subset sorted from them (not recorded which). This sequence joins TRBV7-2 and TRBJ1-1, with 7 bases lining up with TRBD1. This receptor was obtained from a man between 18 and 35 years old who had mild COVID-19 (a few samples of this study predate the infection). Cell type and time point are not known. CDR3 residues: CASSSQGGADTEAFF. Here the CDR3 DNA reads TGTGCCAGCAGCTCGCAGGGGGGCGCGGACACTGAAGCTTTCTTT.